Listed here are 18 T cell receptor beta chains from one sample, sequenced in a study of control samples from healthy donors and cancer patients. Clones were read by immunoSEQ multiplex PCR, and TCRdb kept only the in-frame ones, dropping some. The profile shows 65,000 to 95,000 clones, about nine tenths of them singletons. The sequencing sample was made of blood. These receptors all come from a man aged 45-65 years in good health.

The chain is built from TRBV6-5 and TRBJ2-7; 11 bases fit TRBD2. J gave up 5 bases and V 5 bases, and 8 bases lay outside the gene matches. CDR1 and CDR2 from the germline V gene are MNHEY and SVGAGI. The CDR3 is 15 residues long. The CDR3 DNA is TGTGCCAGCAGTATCCGGGGACTAGCGGTCAACGAGCAGTACTTC. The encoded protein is CASSIRGLAVNEQYF.

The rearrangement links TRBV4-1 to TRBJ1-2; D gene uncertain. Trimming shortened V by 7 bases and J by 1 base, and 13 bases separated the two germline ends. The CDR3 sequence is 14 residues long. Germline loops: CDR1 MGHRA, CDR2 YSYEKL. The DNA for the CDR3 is TGCGCCAGCAATGACGCACGCCATAACTATGGCTACACCTTC. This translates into CASNDARHNYGYTF.

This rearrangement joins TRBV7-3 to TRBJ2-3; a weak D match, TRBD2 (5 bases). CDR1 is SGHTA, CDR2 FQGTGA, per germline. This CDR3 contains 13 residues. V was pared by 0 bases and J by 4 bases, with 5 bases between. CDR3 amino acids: CASSLTRADTQYF. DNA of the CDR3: TGTGCCAGCAGCTTAACGAGGGCAGATACGCAGTATTTT.

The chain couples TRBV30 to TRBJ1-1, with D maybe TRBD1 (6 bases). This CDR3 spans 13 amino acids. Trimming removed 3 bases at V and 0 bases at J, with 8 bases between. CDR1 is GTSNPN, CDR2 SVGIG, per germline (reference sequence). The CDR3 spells CAWRQGLNTEAFF. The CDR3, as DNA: TGTGCCTGGAGACAGGGCTTGAACACTGAAGCTTTCTTT.

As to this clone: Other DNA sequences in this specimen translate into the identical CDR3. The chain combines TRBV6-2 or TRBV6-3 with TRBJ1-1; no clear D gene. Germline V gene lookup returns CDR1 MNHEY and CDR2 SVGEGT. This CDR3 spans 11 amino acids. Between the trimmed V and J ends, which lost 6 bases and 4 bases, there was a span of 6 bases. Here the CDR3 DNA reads TGTGCCAGCAGCCGACGCACTGAAGCTTTCTTT. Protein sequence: CASSRRTEAFF.

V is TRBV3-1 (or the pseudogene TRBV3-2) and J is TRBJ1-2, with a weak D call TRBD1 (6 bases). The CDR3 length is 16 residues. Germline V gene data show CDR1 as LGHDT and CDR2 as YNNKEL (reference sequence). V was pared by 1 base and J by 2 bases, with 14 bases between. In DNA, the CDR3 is TGTGCCAGCAGCCAAGGAGTCACAGGGTTGAACTATGGCTACACCTTC. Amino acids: CASSQGVTGLNYGYTF.

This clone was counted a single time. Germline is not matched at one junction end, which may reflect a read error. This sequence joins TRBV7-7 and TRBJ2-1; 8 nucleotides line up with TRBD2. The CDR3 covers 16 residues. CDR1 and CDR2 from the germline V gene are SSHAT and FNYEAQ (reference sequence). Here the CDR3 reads CASSLRSGGAWNEQFF. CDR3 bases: TGTGCTAGCAGCCTACGCTCGGGGGGGGCCTGGAATGAGCAGTTCTTC.

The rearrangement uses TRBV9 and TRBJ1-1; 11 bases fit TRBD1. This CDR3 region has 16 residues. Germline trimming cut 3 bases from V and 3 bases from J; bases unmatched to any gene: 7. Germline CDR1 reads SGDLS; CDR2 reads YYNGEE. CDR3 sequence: CASSGDRGYGDTEAFF. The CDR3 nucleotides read TGTGCCAGCAGCGGGGACAGGGGGTATGGGGACACTGAAGCTTTCTTT.

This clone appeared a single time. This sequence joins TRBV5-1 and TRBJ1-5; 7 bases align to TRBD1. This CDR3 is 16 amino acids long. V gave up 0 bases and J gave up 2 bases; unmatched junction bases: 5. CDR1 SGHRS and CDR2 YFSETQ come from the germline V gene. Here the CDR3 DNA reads TGCGCCAGCAGCTTGGGGGGGACAGAGCGCAATCAGCCCCAGCATTTT. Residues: CASSLGGTERNQPQHF.

In nucleotides, the CDR3 is TGTGCCAGCAGCCCAGGGTCCGGTGAAAAACTGTTTTTT. This translates into CASSPGSGEKLFF. V and J are TRBV5-5 and TRBJ1-4; D may be TRBD1 (5 bases). Germline V CDR1 and CDR2: SGHKS, YYEKEE (reference sequence). This CDR3 has 13 residues. With 4 bases removed from V and 7 bases from J, the gap between germline ends came to 11 bases.

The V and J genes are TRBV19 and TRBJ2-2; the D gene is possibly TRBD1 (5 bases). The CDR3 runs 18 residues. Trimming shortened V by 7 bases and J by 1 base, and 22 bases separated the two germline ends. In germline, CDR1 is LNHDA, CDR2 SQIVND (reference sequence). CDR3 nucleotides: TGTGCCAGTACCATTTTTTTTATGACAGTAAGGAACACCGGGGAGCTGTTTTTT. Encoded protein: CASTIFFMTVRNTGELFF.

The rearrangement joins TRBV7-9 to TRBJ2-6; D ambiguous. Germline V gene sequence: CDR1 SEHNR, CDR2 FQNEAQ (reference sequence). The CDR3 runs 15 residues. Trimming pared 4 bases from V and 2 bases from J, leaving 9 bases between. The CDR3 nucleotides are TGTGCCAGCAGCTCCCCCCGCCCTGGGGCCAACGTCCTGACTTTC. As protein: CASSSPRPGANVLTF.

The CDR3 bases are TGTGCCTGGAGTGTACTAGACGCAGATACGCAGTATTTT. The encoded protein is CAWSVLDADTQYF. This chain links TRBV30 with TRBJ2-3; tentative D call: TRBD2 (5 bases). Looked up from germline, CDR1 is GTSNPN and CDR2 is SVGIG (reference sequence). With 0 bases removed from V and 4 bases from J, the gap between germline ends came to 8 bases. This CDR3 has 13 residues.

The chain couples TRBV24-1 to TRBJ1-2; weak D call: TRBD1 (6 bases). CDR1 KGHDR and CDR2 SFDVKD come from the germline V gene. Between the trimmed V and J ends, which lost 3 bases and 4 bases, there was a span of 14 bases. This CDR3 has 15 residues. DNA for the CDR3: TGTGCCACCAGTGATCCTAACAGGGAAACCTATGGCTACACCTTC. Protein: CATSDPNRETYGYTF.

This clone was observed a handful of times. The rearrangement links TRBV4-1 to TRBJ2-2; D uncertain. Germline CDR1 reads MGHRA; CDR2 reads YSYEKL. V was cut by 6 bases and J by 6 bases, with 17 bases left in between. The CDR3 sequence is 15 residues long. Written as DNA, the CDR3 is TGCGCCAGCAGACACTCACAACCCGAGGCCGGGGAGCTGTTTTTT. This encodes CASRHSQPEAGELFF.

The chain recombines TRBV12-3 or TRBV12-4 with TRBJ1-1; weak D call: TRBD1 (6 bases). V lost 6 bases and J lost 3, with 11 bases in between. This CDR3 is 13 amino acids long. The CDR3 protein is CASRGGQYTEAFF. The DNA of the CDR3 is TGTGCCAGCAGGGGTGGACAGTACACTGAAGCTTTCTTT.

The CDR3 sequence: CASSQHDRNTGELFF. CDR3 DNA: TGTGCCAGCAGCCAGCACGACAGGAACACCGGGGAGCTGTTTTTT. V gene TRBV3-1 (or the pseudogene TRBV3-2) combines with J gene TRBJ2-2, with D maybe TRBD1 (5 bases). Trimming shortened V by 3 bases and J by 1 base, and 9 bases separated the two germline ends. This CDR3 region has 15 residues. From germline, CDR1 is LGHDT and CDR2 YNNKEL (reference sequence).

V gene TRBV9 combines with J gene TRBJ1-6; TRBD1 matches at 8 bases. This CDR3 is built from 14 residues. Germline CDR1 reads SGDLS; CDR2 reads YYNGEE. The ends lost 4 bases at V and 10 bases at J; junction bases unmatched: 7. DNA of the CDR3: TGTGCCAGCAGCATCCAGGGGGCAAACTCACCCCTCCACTTT. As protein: CASSIQGANSPLHF. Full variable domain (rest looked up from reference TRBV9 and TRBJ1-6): DSGVTQTPKHLITATGQRVTLRCSPRSGDLSVYWYQQSLDQGLQFLIQYYNGEERAKGNILERFSAQQFPDLHSELNLSSLELGDSALYFCASSIQGANSPLHFGNGTRLTVT.